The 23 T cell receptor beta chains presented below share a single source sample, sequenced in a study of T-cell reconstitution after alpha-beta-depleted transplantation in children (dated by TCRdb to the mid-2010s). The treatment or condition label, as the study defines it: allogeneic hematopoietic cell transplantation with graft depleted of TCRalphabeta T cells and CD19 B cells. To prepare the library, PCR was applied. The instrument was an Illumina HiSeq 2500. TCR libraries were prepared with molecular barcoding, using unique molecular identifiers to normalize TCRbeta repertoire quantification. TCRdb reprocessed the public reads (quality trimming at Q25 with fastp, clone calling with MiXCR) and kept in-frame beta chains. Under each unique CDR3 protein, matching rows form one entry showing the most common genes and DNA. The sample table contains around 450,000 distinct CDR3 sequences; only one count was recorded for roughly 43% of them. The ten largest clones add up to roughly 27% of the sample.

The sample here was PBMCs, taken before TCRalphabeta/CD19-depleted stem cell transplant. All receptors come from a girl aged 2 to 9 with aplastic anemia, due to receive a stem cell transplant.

CDR3 protein: CSAIINSGNTIYF. The CDR3 DNA sequence: TGCAGTGCTATCATTAACTCTGGAAACACCATATATTTT. The gene calls are TRBV20-1 and TRBJ1-3, with D uncertain. The ends were cut back, 4 bases at V and 0 bases at J, with 7 bases in the middle. The CDR3 is 13 amino acids. The germline CDR1 and CDR2 sequences are DFQATT and SNEGSKA (reference sequence).

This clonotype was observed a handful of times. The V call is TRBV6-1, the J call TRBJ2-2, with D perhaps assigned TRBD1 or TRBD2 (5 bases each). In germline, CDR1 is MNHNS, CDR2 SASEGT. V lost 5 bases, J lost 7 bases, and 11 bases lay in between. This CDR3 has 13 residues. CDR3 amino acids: CASSTRDGGELFF. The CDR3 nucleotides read TGTGCCAGCAGTACCCGGGACGGCGGGGAGCTGTTTTTT.

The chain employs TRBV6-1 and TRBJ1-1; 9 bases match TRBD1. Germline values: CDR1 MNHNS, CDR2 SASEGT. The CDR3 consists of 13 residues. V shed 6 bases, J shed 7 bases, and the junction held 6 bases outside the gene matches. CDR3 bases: TGTGCCAGCAGAAAATGGACAGGGGATGAAGCTTTCTTT. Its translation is CASRKWTGDEAFF.

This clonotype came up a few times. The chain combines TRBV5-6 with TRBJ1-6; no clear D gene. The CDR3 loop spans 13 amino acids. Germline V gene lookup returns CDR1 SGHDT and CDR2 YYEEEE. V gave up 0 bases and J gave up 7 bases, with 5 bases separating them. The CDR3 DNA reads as TGTGCCAGCAGCTTGGAACAGAATTCACCCCTCCACTTT. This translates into CASSLEQNSPLHF.

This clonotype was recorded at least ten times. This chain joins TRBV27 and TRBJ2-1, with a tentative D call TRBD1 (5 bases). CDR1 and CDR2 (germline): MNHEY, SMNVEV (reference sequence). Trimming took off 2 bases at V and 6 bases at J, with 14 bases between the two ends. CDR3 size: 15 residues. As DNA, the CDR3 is TGTGCCAGCAGTTTAGTCCCAGGGATTGGCAATGAGCAGTTCTTC. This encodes CASSLVPGIGNEQFF.

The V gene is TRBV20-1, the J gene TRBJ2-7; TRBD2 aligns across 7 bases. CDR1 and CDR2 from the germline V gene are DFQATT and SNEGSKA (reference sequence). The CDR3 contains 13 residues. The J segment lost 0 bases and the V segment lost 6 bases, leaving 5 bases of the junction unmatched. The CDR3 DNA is TGCAGTGCGGGCGGGAGTGGCTCCTACGAGCAGTACTTC. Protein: CSAGGSGSYEQYF.

DNA of the CDR3: TGCAGTGGTATCCCGGGACCAACCCTGGAGGAGACCCAGTACTTC. Encoded protein: CSGIPGPTLEETQYF. The chain is built from TRBV20-1 and TRBJ2-5; D assignment may be TRBD1 or TRBD2 (5 bases each). V was shortened by 7 bases and J by 5 bases, with 23 bases between the two germline ends. Germline V gene data show CDR1 as DFQATT and CDR2 as SNEGSKA (reference sequence). The CDR3 is 15 residues long.

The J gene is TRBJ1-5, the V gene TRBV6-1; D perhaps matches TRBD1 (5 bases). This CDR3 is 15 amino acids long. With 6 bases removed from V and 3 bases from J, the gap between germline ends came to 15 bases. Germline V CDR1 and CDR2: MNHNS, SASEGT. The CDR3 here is CASSWDQGPNQPQHF. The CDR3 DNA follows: TGTGCCAGCAGCTGGGACCAGGGCCCCAATCAGCCCCAGCATTTT.

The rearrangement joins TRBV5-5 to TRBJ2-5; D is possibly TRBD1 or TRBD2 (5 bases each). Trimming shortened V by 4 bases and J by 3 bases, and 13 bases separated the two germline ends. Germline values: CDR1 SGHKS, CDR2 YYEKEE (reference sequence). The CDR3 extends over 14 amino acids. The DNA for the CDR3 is TGTGCCAGCAGCCGAGGTGGGGGAGAAGAGACCCAGTACTTC. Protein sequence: CASSRGGGEETQYF. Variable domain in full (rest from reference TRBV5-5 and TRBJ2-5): DAGVTQSPTHLIKTRGQQVTLRCSPISGHKSVSWYQQVLGQGPQFIFQYYEKEERGRGNFPDRFSARQFPNYSSELNVNALLLGDSALYLCASSRGGGEETQYFGPGTRLLVL.

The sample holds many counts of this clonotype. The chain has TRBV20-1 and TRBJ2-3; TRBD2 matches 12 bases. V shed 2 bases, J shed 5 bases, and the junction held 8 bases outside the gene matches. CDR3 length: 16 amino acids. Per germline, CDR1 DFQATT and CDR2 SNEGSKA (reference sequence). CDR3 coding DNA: TGCAGTGCTAGAATCCCCCTAGCGGGAGGGGGAGATACGCAGTATTTT. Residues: CSARIPLAGGGDTQYF.

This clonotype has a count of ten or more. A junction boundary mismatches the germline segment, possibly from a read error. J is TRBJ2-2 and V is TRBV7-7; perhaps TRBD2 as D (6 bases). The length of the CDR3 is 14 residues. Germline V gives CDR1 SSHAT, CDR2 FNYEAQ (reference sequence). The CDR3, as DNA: TGTGCTAGCAGCTTACGGGGGTACACCGGGGAGCTGTTTTTT. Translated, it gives CASSLRGYTGELFF.

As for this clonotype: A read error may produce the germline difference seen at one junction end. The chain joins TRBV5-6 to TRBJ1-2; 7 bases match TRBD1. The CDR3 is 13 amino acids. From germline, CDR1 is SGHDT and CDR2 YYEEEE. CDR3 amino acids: CASNSRGQDGDTF. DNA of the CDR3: TGTGCCAGCAACTCGAGGGGGCAGGATGGCGACACCTTC.

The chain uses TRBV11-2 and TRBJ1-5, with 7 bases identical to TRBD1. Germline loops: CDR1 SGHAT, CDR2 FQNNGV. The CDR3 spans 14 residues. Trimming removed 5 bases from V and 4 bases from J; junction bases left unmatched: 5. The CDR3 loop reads CASSQDRVNQPQHF. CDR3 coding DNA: TGTGCCAGCAGCCAAGACAGGGTGAATCAGCCCCAGCATTTT.

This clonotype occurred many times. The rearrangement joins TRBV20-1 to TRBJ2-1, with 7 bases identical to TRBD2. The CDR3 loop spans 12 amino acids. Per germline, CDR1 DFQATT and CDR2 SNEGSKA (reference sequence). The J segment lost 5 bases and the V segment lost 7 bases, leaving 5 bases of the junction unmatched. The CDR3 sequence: CSDGLADNEQFF. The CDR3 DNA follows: TGCAGTGACGGGCTAGCGGACAATGAGCAGTTCTTC.

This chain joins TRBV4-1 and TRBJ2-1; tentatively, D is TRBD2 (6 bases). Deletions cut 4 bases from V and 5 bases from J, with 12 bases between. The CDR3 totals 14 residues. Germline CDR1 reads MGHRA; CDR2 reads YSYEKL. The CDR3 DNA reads TGCGCCAGCAGCCGAAGCGGGCGCGACAATGAGCAGTTCTTC. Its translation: CASSRSGRDNEQFF.

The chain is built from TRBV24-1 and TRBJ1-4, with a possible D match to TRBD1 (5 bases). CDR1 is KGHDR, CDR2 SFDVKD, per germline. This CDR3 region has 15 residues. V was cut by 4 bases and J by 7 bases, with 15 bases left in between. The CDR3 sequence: CATSDPGREGEKLFF. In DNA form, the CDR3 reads TGTGCCACCAGTGACCCAGGGCGAGAAGGTGAAAAACTGTTTTTT.

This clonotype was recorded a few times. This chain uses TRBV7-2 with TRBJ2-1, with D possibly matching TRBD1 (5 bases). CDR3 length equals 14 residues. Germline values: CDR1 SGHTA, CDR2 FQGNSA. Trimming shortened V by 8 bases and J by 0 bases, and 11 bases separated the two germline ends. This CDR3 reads CASQGASSYNEQFF. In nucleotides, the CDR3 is TGTGCCAGCCAAGGGGCTAGCTCCTACAATGAGCAGTTCTTC.

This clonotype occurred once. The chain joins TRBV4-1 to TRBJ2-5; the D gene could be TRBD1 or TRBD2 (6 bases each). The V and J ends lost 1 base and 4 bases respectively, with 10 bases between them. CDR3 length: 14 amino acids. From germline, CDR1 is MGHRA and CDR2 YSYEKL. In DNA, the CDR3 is TGCGCCAGCAGCCAAGTTCCGGGGGCAGAGACCCAGTACTTC. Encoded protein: CASSQVPGAETQYF.

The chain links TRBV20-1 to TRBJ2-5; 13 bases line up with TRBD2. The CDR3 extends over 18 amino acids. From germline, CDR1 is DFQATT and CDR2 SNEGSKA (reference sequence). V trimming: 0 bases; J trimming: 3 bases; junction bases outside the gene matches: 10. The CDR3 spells CSARDPTSGGALEETQYF. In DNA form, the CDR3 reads TGCAGTGCTAGAGATCCCACTAGCGGGGGGGCTCTTGAAGAGACCCAGTACTTC.

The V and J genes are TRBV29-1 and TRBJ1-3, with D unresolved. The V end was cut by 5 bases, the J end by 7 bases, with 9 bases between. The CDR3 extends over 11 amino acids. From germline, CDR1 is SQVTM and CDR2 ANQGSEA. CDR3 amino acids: CSVLGRNTIYF. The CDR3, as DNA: TGCAGCGTTCTCGGCCGGAACACCATATATTTT.

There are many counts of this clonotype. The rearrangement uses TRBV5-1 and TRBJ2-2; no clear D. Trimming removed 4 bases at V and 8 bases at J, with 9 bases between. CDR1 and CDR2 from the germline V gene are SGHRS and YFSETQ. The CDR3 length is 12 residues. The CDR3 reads CASSGLWGELFF. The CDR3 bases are TGCGCCAGCAGCGGTTTATGGGGGGAGCTGTTTTTT.

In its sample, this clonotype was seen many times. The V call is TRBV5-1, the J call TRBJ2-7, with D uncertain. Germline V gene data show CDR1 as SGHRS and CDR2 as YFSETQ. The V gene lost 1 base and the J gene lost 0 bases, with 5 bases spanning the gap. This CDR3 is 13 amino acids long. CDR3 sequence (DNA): TGCGCCAGCAGCTTGCTGAGCTCCTACGAGCAGTACTTC. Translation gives CASSLLSSYEQYF.

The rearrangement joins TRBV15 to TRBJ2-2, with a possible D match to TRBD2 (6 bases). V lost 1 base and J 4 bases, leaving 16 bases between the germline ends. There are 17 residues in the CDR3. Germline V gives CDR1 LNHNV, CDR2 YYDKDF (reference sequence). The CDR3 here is CATSRVGEKGGTGELFF. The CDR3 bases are TGTGCCACCAGCAGAGTTGGGGAAAAGGGAGGCACCGGGGAGCTGTTTTTT.